This is a list of T cell receptor beta chains from one sample in a study of T-cell memory formation after mild COVID-19. TCRdb passed the 5' RACE reads through MiXCR, listing each CDR3 protein once. The sample gives around 440,000 distinct CDR3 sequences, 18% of which show up once; 10% to 15% is in the top ten. Sequenced: PBMCs or a T cell subset sorted from them (not recorded which). The origin of the receptors is an adult woman who had mild COVID-19 (a few samples of this study predate the infection). Cell type and time point are not known. The CDR3 runs from the conserved cysteine through the conserved F or W. The D gene is left open where the match is weak. Size values are once, few and many counts, or a class for expanded clones, and some rows have none.

V gene	D gene	J gene	clone size	CDR3 protein	CDR3 DNA
TRBV18	-	TRBJ2-3	few	CASSPVTGLREDTQYF	TGTGCCAGCTCACCGGTTACGGGGCTGCGGGAAGATACGCAGTATTTT
TRBV6-2/TRBV6-3	-	TRBJ1-1	few	CASSYSIEPLDSTGAFF	TGTGCCAGCAGTTACTCCATTGAGCCGCTCGACTCGACTGGGGCTTTCTTT
TRBV20-1	-	TRBJ2-5	-	CSARAGETQYF	TGCAGTGCTAGGGCAGGGGAGACCCAGTACTTC
TRBV9	-	TRBJ2-1	-	CASSVVSGRYNEQFF	TGTGCCAGCAGCGTAGTCAGCGGCCGATACAATGAGCAGTTCTTC
TRBV12-3/TRBV12-4	TRBD2	TRBJ2-2	-	CASSLGLAVPGELFF	TGTGCCAGCAGTTTGGGACTAGCGGTACCCGGGGAGCTGTTTTTT
TRBV5-1	-	TRBJ2-5	-	CASSTANQETQYF	TGCGCCAGCAGCACAGCTAACCAAGAGACCCAGTACTTC
TRBV25-1	-	TRBJ1-1	-	CASRRGVMNTEAFF	TGTGCCAGCAGGCGTGGGGTTATGAACACTGAAGCTTTCTTT
TRBV9	-	TRBJ2-1	-	CASSATVGGEQFF	TGTGCCAGCAGCGCGACAGTGGGCGGTGAGCAGTTCTTC
TRBV12-3/TRBV12-4	-	TRBJ1-2	few	CASSFSGVDGYTF	TGTGCCAGCAGTTTCTCGGGAGTGGATGGCTACACCTTC
TRBV7-6	-	TRBJ2-3	few	CASSPSTGTRNTQYF	TGTGCCAGCAGCCCCTCGACAGGGACTCGAAATACGCAGTATTTT
TRBV6-5	TRBD2	TRBJ2-3	few	CASRAVSGGADTQYF	TGTGCCAGCAGGGCTGTGAGCGGGGGGGCAGATACGCAGTATTTT
TRBV24-1	TRBD1	TRBJ1-2	-	CATSERQGAEDYGYTF	TGTGCCACCAGTGAGCGACAGGGGGCTGAGGACTATGGCTACACCTTC
TRBV12-3/TRBV12-4	TRBD1	TRBJ1-2	-	CASSFRDSLNYGYTF	TGTGCCAGCAGTTTCCGGGACAGCCTTAACTATGGCTACACCTTC
TRBV5-6	-	TRBJ2-2	few	CASSLGHSNTGELFF	TGTGCCAGCAGCTTGGGACACTCAAACACCGGGGAGCTGTTTTTT
TRBV20-1	TRBD2	TRBJ2-5	-	CSASSSGGAGETQYF	TGCAGTGCTAGTTCTAGCGGGGGGGCCGGGGAGACCCAGTACTTC
TRBV3-1	-	TRBJ1-5	-	CASSQGGRQPQHF	TGTGCCAGCAGCCAAGGTGGTCGTCAGCCCCAGCATTTT
TRBV5-8	-	TRBJ2-1	-	CASSPIRTHSDEQFF	TGTGCCAGCAGCCCCATCAGGACCCACTCGGATGAGCAGTTCTTC
TRBV4-1	-	TRBJ2-5	many	CASSQVGNLGAQYF	TGCGCCAGCAGCCAAGTGGGCAACCTGGGGGCCCAGTACTTC
TRBV6-2/TRBV6-3	-	TRBJ1-1	-	CASTKRSWGHTEAFF	TGTGCCAGCACCAAAAGATCGTGGGGACACACTGAAGCTTTCTTT
TRBV10-3	-	TRBJ2-5	-	CANSEGFQETQYF	TGTGCCAACAGTGAAGGGTTTCAAGAGACCCAGTACTTC